Shown below are 23 T cell receptor beta chains from a single sample sequenced in a study of CD8 T cells in Susac syndrome. With random hexamers, about 0.5 to 1 ug RNA was reverse transcribed. TCRdb processed the immunoSEQ multiplex PCR reads anew with MiXCR; each CDR3 protein has one entry. The sample yields fewer than 200,000 distinct CDR3 sequences, roughly 94% seen once. The sequenced material came from CD4+ T cells from PBMCs. Every receptor here comes from a human donor in good health.

V and J are TRBV5-8 and TRBJ1-1; D not certain. Germline CDR1 is SGHTS and CDR2 is YDEGEE. Trimming cost V 8 bases and J 1 base, with 12 bases left between them. This CDR3 has 13 amino acids. The CDR3 protein is CASEGHANTEAFF. CDR3 nucleotides: TGTGCCAGTGAGGGTCATGCGAACACTGAAGCTTTCTTT.

The chain carries TRBV28 and TRBJ2-4; TRBD2 might be the D (6 bases). CDR1 is MDHEN, CDR2 SYDVKM, per germline. The V end lost 2 bases, the J end lost 2 bases, and 7 bases lay between the germline ends. This CDR3 has 14 amino acids. CDR3: CASSLGGSKNIQYF. CDR3 coding DNA: TGTGCCAGCAGTTTAGGAGGGTCCAAAAACATTCAGTACTTC.

The V call is TRBV3-1, the J call TRBJ2-1, with D hard to call. The CDR3 length is 14 residues. CDR1 is LGHDT and CDR2 is YNNKEL in the germline V gene (reference sequence). The ends were cut back, 1 base at V and 3 bases at J, with 7 bases in the middle. The chain's CDR3 is CASSQVVGYNEQFF. DNA for the CDR3: TGTGCCAGCAGCCAAGTGGTGGGCTACAATGAGCAGTTCTTC.

This clonotype was seen a single time. The V gene is TRBV20-1, the J gene TRBJ2-3; D unclear. The CDR3 is 11 amino acids. Trimming stripped 6 bases from V and 2 bases from J, with 6 bases between. Germline V CDR1 and CDR2: DFQATT, SNEGSKA (reference sequence). CDR3 protein: CSAQVTDTQYF. CDR3 nucleotides: TGCAGTGCCCAAGTCACAGATACGCAGTATTTT.

This chain joins TRBV19 and TRBJ2-3; TRBD1 is a possible D gene (6 bases). Trimming left V 1 base short and J 6 bases short, with 8 bases between. The CDR3 covers 13 residues. CDR1 is LNHDA and CDR2 is SQIVND in the germline V gene (reference sequence). CDR3 DNA sequence: TGTGCCAGTAGTATAGTTACAGGGGATACGCAGTATTTT. Protein: CASSIVTGDTQYF.

J is TRBJ2-7 and V is TRBV27; D is perhaps TRBD2 (6 bases). From germline, CDR1 is MNHEY and CDR2 SMNVEV (reference sequence). The CDR3 runs 14 residues. Trimming took 4 bases from V and 0 from J, leaving 10 bases between them. The CDR3 nucleotides read TGTGCCAGCAGTTCAAAGCGGGCCTCCTACGAGCAGTACTTC. Translating it yields CASSSKRASYEQYF.

The chain is built from TRBV13 and TRBJ2-1; 9 bases fit TRBD2. The CDR3 extends over 16 amino acids. In germline, CDR1 is PRHDT, CDR2 FYEKMQ (reference sequence). Germline trimming cut 6 bases from V and 6 bases from J; bases unmatched to any gene: 12. The CDR3 reads CASRKGVAGAGNEQFF. The DNA of the CDR3 is TGTGCCAGCAGGAAAGGGGTAGCGGGAGCGGGCAATGAGCAGTTCTTC. The whole variable domain, remainder taken from reference TRBV13 and TRBJ2-1, is AAGVIQSPRHLIKEKRETATLKCYPIPRHDTVYWYQQGPGQDPQFLISFYEKMQSDKGSIPDRFSAQQFSDYHSELNMSSLELGDSALYFCASRKGVAGAGNEQFFGPGTRLTVL.

CDR3: CASSQNPGSSYEQYF. The CDR3 region has the DNA TGTGCCAGCAGCCAAAATCCGGGGAGCTCCTACGAGCAGTACTTC. The chain carries TRBV3-1 and TRBJ2-7; maybe TRBD2 (5 bases). This CDR3 contains 15 residues. V was trimmed by 2 bases and J by 0 bases, leaving 11 bases between them. Germline V gene lookup returns CDR1 LGHDT and CDR2 YNNKEL (reference sequence).

The V and J genes are TRBV20-1 and TRBJ2-7, with D possibly being TRBD2 (5 bases). Trimming removed 0 bases at V and 2 bases at J, with 23 bases between. The CDR3 length is 18 residues. The germline V gene encodes CDR1 DFQATT and CDR2 SNEGSKA (reference sequence). The DNA for the CDR3 is TGCAGTGCTAGAGATTCGGGTTTAACTAGAGGTCGTACCTACGAGCAGTACTTC. Its protein is CSARDSGLTRGRTYEQYF.

The rearrangement links TRBV5-4 to TRBJ2-7; 10 positions agree with TRBD1. This CDR3 is built from 15 residues. The junction had 4 bases not matched to a gene; V was cut back by 0 bases and J by 4 bases. From germline, CDR1 is SGHNT and CDR2 YYREEE (reference sequence). This chain's CDR3 is CASSLGQGATYEQYF. CDR3 coding DNA: TGTGCCAGCAGCTTGGGACAGGGGGCTACGTACGAGCAGTACTTC.

V and J are TRBV29-1 and TRBJ2-1; TRBD1 matches 7 bases. J gave up 9 bases and V 0 bases, and 8 bases lay outside the gene matches. In germline, CDR1 is SQVTM, CDR2 ANQGSEA. This CDR3 comprises 14 residues. This chain's CDR3 is CSVEERQGFGEQFF. In DNA, the CDR3 is TGCAGCGTTGAAGAGCGACAGGGATTCGGTGAGCAGTTCTTC.

The table lists this clonotype with a count of one. V gene TRBV29-1 combines with J gene TRBJ2-7; TRBD1 matches at 9 bases. V lost 1 base, J lost 4 bases, and 11 bases stayed unmatched. The CDR3 runs 16 residues. CDR1 and CDR2 (germline): SQVTM, ANQGSEA. The CDR3 nucleotides read TGCAGCGTTGAAGGCTTGGGACAGGGAAATAGATACGAGCAGTACTTC. It yields the protein CSVEGLGQGNRYEQYF.

The chain recombines TRBV21-1 with TRBJ2-2; the D call TRBD1 from the table was never checked on the DNA. TRBV21-1 is a pseudogene segment. This CDR3 spans 14 amino acids. CDR3 in DNA: TGTGCCAGCATGGGACAGGGATCCACCGGGGAGCTGTTTTTT. This sequence encodes CASMGQGSTGELFF.

This sequence joins TRBV29-1 and TRBJ2-1; the D call may be TRBD1 or TRBD2 (5 bases each). CDR1 is SQVTM, CDR2 ANQGSEA, per germline. V lost 6 bases and J 0 bases, leaving 9 bases between the germline ends. This CDR3 contains 13 residues. The CDR3: CSVGPSSYNEQFF. The CDR3 coding sequence is TGCAGCGTGGGACCAAGCTCCTACAATGAGCAGTTCTTC.

The chain is built from TRBV15 and TRBJ2-6; D remains ambiguous. Germline V lookup: CDR1 LNHNV, CDR2 YYDKDF (reference sequence). Trimming took 4 bases from V and 0 from J, leaving 10 bases between them. This CDR3 comprises 16 residues. Here the CDR3 DNA reads TGTGCCACCAGCACCAGTACAGACTCTGGGGCCAACGTCCTGACTTTC. Protein sequence: CATSTSTDSGANVLTF.

The DNA of the CDR3 is TGCAGTGCTGCGCAGGGGGCAGGCTCCTACGAGCAGTACTTC. Its protein is CSAAQGAGSYEQYF. The chain combines TRBV29-1 with TRBJ2-7; 8 bases line up with TRBD1. The CDR3 covers 14 residues. Germline loops: CDR1 SQVTM, CDR2 ANQGSEA.

The rearrangement joins TRBV6-2 or TRBV6-3 to TRBJ2-7; 11 bases are shared with TRBD2. This CDR3 is 15 amino acids long. Germline V gives CDR1 MNHEY, CDR2 SVGEGT. V was clipped by 6 bases and J by 5 bases; unmatched bases: 9. The CDR3 is CASRPLLAGVNEQYF. The CDR3 region has the DNA TGTGCCAGCAGACCTCTACTAGCGGGAGTCAACGAGCAGTACTTC.

CDR3 sequence (DNA): TGTGCCAGTAGTCCTCGGACTAGTGGAGAGACCCAGTACTTC. Protein: CASSPRTSGETQYF. J is TRBJ2-5 and V is TRBV19, with 7 bases matching TRBD2. Trimming removed 5 bases from V and 4 bases from J; junction bases left unmatched: 7. Germline-derived CDR1 and CDR2 are LNHDA and SQIVND (reference sequence). The CDR3 totals 14 residues.

The chain is built from TRBV27 and TRBJ2-7; D possibly corresponds to TRBD2 (6 bases). The CDR3 length is 14 residues. Trimming took off 2 bases at V and 2 bases at J, with 10 bases between the two ends. Looked up from germline, CDR1 is MNHEY and CDR2 is SMNVEV (reference sequence). CDR3 nucleotides: TGTGCCAGCAGTTTAGTAGCGGCTACCTACGAGCAGTACTTC. It translates to CASSLVAATYEQYF.

Concerning this clonotype: One end of the junction is discordant with germline, which a read error may explain. The gene calls are TRBV30 and TRBJ2-2; the D gene is possibly TRBD2 (6 bases). This CDR3 is built from 14 residues. Germline V gene data show CDR1 as GTSNPN and CDR2 as SVGIG (reference sequence). The CDR3 DNA follows: TGTGCCCGGAGGGGAACTGTCGGGACCGGGGAGCTGTTTTTT. Its translation is CARRGTVGTGELFF.

This chain uses TRBV29-1 with TRBJ2-2; D might be TRBD2 (6 bases). This CDR3 is 12 amino acids long. The V gene lost 8 bases and the J gene lost 6 bases, with 13 bases spanning the gap. Germline-derived CDR1 and CDR2 are SQVTM and ANQGSEA. The CDR3 region is CSKRLVAGELFF. CDR3 bases: TGCAGCAAACGACTAGTTGCCGGGGAGCTGTTTTTT.

The V call is TRBV3-1, the J call TRBJ2-1; 13 bases agree with TRBD2. Germline V gene sequence: CDR1 LGHDT, CDR2 YNNKEL (reference sequence). This CDR3 has 13 residues. V lost 3 bases and J lost 12; bases outside the gene matches: 2. This CDR3 reads CASSQGLAGSQFF. CDR3 DNA: TGTGCCAGCAGCCAGGGACTAGCGGGATCGCAGTTCTTC.

V usage is TRBV24-1 and J usage is TRBJ2-1; 10 bases agree with TRBD2. This CDR3 has 17 residues. The V and J ends lost 3 bases and 8 bases, in that order; junction bases with no gene match: 12. CDR1 and CDR2 from the germline V gene are KGHDR and SFDVKD. CDR3 residues: CATSDRGASGSFDEQFF. CDR3 DNA: TGTGCCACCAGTGATCGGGGGGCTAGCGGGAGTTTCGATGAGCAGTTCTTC.